The 32 T cell receptor beta chains below all came from one sample that was sequenced in a study of T-cell reconstitution after alpha-beta-depleted transplantation in children. A TCRbeta library incorporating unique molecular identifiers was prepared. TCRdb recomputed calls from the PCR reads with MiXCR, one row per CDR3 protein. There are some 590,000 distinct CDR3 sequences in the sample; under 12% occur only once, and approximately 4.1% lies in the top ten. The specimen was PBMCs from the stem cell graft donor, collected from the stem cell graft. All receptors derive from a human donor who donated a stem cell graft to a child with acute myeloid leukemia.

This chain joins TRBV12-3 or TRBV12-4 and TRBJ1-5, with D possibly being TRBD1 (6 bases). This CDR3 has 15 amino acids. Trimming shortened V by 10 bases and J by 0 bases, and 16 bases separated the two germline ends. In DNA, the CDR3 is TGTGCCACCGATTCACAGGGTAATAGCAATCAGCCCCAGCATTTT. This sequence encodes CATDSQGNSNQPQHF.

The chain couples TRBV7-3 to TRBJ2-3, with TRBD1 as a possible D gene (5 bases). With 2 bases removed from V and 4 bases from J, the gap between germline ends came to 16 bases. From germline, CDR1 is SGHTA and CDR2 FQGTGA. The length of the CDR3 is 16 residues. The chain's CDR3 is CASSLQGSRVADTQYF. As DNA, the CDR3 is TGTGCCAGCAGCTTACAGGGATCAAGGGTAGCAGATACGCAGTATTTT.

This clonotype was found many times. The V call is TRBV29-1, the J call TRBJ2-7; D gene ambiguous. This CDR3 is built from 11 residues. Germline assignment: CDR1 SQVTM and CDR2 ANQGSEA. Deletions cut 4 bases from V and 2 bases from J, with 6 bases between. CDR3 residues: CSVGPTYEQYF. The CDR3 DNA follows: TGCAGCGTTGGACCCACCTACGAGCAGTACTTC.

This clonotype appeared a few times. This sequence joins TRBV20-1 and TRBJ2-6; tentative D call: TRBD1 (6 bases). The CDR3 spans 14 residues. The ends were cut back, 5 bases at V and 1 base at J, with 9 bases in the middle. CDR1 and CDR2 from the germline V gene are DFQATT and SNEGSKA (reference sequence). CDR3: CSAYRASGANVLTF. The CDR3 DNA follows: TGCAGTGCTTACAGGGCATCTGGGGCCAACGTCCTGACTTTC.

This clonotype was recorded many times. The V gene is TRBV7-8, the J gene TRBJ2-7; 7 bases map to TRBD1. CDR3 size: 17 residues. Trimming cost V 2 bases and J 0 bases; bases outside gene matches: 10. CDR1 is SGHVS and CDR2 is FQNEAQ in the germline V gene. CDR3 in DNA: TGTGCCAGCAGCTTATATCCCCGACAGGGCGTCTCCTACGAGCAGTACTTC. Amino acids: CASSLYPRQGVSYEQYF. The variable domain in full, with the rest retrieved from reference TRBV7-8 and TRBJ2-7, is GAGVSQSPRYKVAKRGQDVALRCDPISGHVSLFWYQQALGQGPEFLTYFQNEAQLDKSGLPSDRFFAERPEGSVSTLKIQRTQQEDSAVYLCASSLYPRQGVSYEQYFGPGTRLTVT.

The chain couples TRBV12-3 or TRBV12-4 to TRBJ2-7; 7 bases are a match to TRBD2. This CDR3 is built from 15 residues. The V and J ends lost 2 bases and 2 bases, in that order; junction bases with no gene match: 6. CDR3 sequence (DNA): TGTGCCAGCAGTTTATATGGGACTAAAACCTACGAGCAGTACTTC. Amino acid sequence: CASSLYGTKTYEQYF.

The chain employs TRBV5-1 and TRBJ2-7, with TRBD1 identical over 7 bases. Germline V gives CDR1 SGHRS, CDR2 YFSETQ. Losses at the gene ends were 4 bases for V and 1 base for J; bases not matched to a gene: 5. This CDR3 region has 14 residues. CDR3 DNA sequence: TGCGCCAGCAGCCAGGGACAGACTTCCTACGAGCAGTACTTC. Residues: CASSQGQTSYEQYF.

J is TRBJ2-1 and V is TRBV29-1; perhaps TRBD1 as D (6 bases). The germline CDR1 and CDR2 sequences are SQVTM and ANQGSEA. CDR3 length: 13 amino acids. The V end was cut by 4 bases, the J end by 7 bases, with 14 bases between. CDR3: CSVAAQGGNEQFF. The CDR3 nucleotides are TGCAGCGTTGCGGCACAGGGTGGAAATGAGCAGTTCTTC.

This clonotype was counted only a few times. A junction end diverges from the germline sequence, so it may reflect a read error. The chain carries TRBV5-1 and TRBJ2-1, with 7 bases lining up with TRBD2. From germline, CDR1 is SGHRS and CDR2 YFSETQ. The CDR3 has 14 residues. CDR3 residues: CASNLADPRGEQLF. The CDR3 region has the DNA TGCGCCAGCAATCTAGCGGACCCGAGAGGTGAGCAGTTATTC.

This clonotype was counted only a few times. This chain uses TRBV29-1 with TRBJ2-3; D ambiguous. This CDR3 is built from 11 residues. Germline CDR1 is SQVTM and CDR2 is ANQGSEA. The germline V and J ends were trimmed by 6 bases and 5 bases, with 9 bases remaining between them. In nucleotides, the CDR3 is TGCAGCGTGCTACTTGGAGATACGCAGTATTTT. Protein: CSVLLGDTQYF.

Notes on this clonotype: This may be a read error, as it is one base from a much larger clone. This sequence joins TRBV2 and TRBJ2-5; the match to TRBD2 covers 7 bases. Germline CDR1 and CDR2: SNHLY and FYNNEI. This CDR3 is 11 amino acids long. V shed 10 bases and J 4 bases; nucleotides not matched to a gene: 3. CDR3 sequence: CATWGGETQYF. CDR3 in DNA: TGTGCCACCTGGGGGGGAGAGACCCAGTACTTC.

CDR3 protein: CSATKGSGELFF. The DNA of the CDR3 is TGCAGTGCAACGAAAGGGTCCGGGGAGCTGTTTTTT. The chain is built from TRBV20-1 and TRBJ2-2, with D unresolved. V was clipped by 6 bases and J by 6 bases, with 11 bases between them. This CDR3 spans 12 amino acids. Germline CDR1 reads DFQATT; CDR2 reads SNEGSKA (reference sequence).

Only a few counts were recorded for this clonotype. This rearrangement joins TRBV6-2 or TRBV6-3 to TRBJ2-5; D not certain. Germline lookup yields CDR1 MNHEY and CDR2 SVGEGT. The CDR3 is 14 residues long. Trimming cost V 8 bases and J 2 bases, with 15 bases left between them. The CDR3 DNA follows: TGTGCCAGCCAGACACGACCTACTCAAGAGACCCAGTACTTC. Translation: CASQTRPTQETQYF.

There are a few counts of this clonotype. The chain is built from TRBV6-5 and TRBJ1-4; 9 positions agree with TRBD1. V dropped 6 bases and J dropped 8; count of bases not matched to a gene: 7. This CDR3 comprises 14 residues. Germline V gene data show CDR1 as MNHEY and CDR2 as SVGAGI. CDR3 sequence reads: CASRPGQGFEKLFF. The DNA for the CDR3 is TGTGCCAGCAGACCGGGACAGGGTTTCGAAAAACTGTTTTTT.

The table lists this clonotype with a few counts. A read error may account for a junction end that differs from germline. The chain is built from TRBV27 and TRBJ1-1; TRBD1 might be the D (5 bases). The germline CDR1 and CDR2 sequences are MNHEY and SMNVEV (reference sequence). This CDR3 is 11 amino acids long. CDR3 nucleotide sequence: TGTGCCAGCAGTTGGGGGTCTGAGGCTTTCTTT. Translation gives CASSWGSEAFF.

This clonotype has just a few counts. The gene calls are TRBV20-1 and TRBJ2-3, with a tentative D call TRBD2 (6 bases). From germline, CDR1 is DFQATT and CDR2 SNEGSKA (reference sequence). The CDR3 is made up of 15 amino acids. The ends were cut back, 5 bases at V and 0 bases at J, with 15 bases in the middle. The CDR3, as DNA: TGCAGTGCTTCCCTGTTAAGCGGGAGCACAGATACGCAGTATTTT. Encoded protein: CSASLLSGSTDTQYF.

There are many counts of this clonotype. The V and J genes are TRBV7-9 and TRBJ2-3; D is ambiguous. Germline V CDR1 and CDR2: SEHNR, FQNEAQ (reference sequence). The CDR3 loop spans 13 amino acids. V lost 7 bases, J lost 2 bases, and 10 bases lay in between. CDR3 nucleotide sequence: TGTGCCAGCATCTTGGGTGTCACAGATACGCAGTATTTT. It specifies CASILGVTDTQYF.

This clonotype has more than one count but fewer than ten. The rearrangement uses TRBV20-1 and TRBJ2-5; D perhaps matches TRBD1 (6 bases). This CDR3 spans 15 amino acids. Germline lookup yields CDR1 DFQATT and CDR2 SNEGSKA (reference sequence). Trimming took off 0 bases at V and 1 base at J, with 12 bases between the two ends. In nucleotides, the CDR3 is TGCAGTGCTAGAGATGGTAAAGGGGGCCAAGAGACCCAGTACTTC. Protein sequence: CSARDGKGGQETQYF.

In this sample, this clonotype turned up a few times. The gene calls are TRBV29-1 and TRBJ2-5, with D possibly being TRBD1 or TRBD2 (5 bases each). This CDR3 comprises 14 residues. With 3 bases removed from V and 2 bases from J, the gap between germline ends came to 13 bases. Per germline, CDR1 SQVTM and CDR2 ANQGSEA. CDR3: CSVEGTVRQETQYF. Here the CDR3 DNA reads TGCAGCGTTGAGGGGACCGTACGGCAAGAGACCCAGTACTTC.

Ten or more counts support this clonotype. The chain links TRBV5-1 to TRBJ2-7; the D is unclear. This CDR3 spans 15 amino acids. Looked up from germline, CDR1 is SGHRS and CDR2 is YFSETQ. The V gene lost 0 bases and the J gene lost 2 bases, with 12 bases spanning the gap. CDR3 loop: CASSLDSSTAYEQYF. Written as DNA, the CDR3 is TGCGCCAGCAGCTTGGACAGCAGTACTGCCTACGAGCAGTACTTC.

This clonotype showed up many times. The chain carries TRBV5-6 and TRBJ1-1; D remains ambiguous. CDR3 length: 11 amino acids. The germline V and J ends were trimmed by 4 bases and 7 bases, with 8 bases remaining between them. Per germline, CDR1 SGHDT and CDR2 YYEEEE. The CDR3: CASSTNDEAFF. The CDR3 coding sequence is TGTGCCAGCAGCACGAATGATGAAGCTTTCTTT.

This clonotype showed up just a few times. The rearrangement uses TRBV18 and TRBJ1-1, with 10 bases lining up with TRBD1. Trimming removed 3 bases from V and 4 bases from J; junction bases left unmatched: 5. Per the germline V gene, CDR1 is KGHSH and CDR2 is LQKENI. The CDR3 sequence is 15 residues long. CDR3 DNA sequence: TGTGCCAGCTCACCCTCCGGGGACAGGGGCACTGAAGCTTTCTTT. The encoded protein is CASSPSGDRGTEAFF.

The chain employs TRBV6-5 and TRBJ2-7; 10 bases align to TRBD1. This CDR3 is built from 15 residues. The germline V gene has CDR1 MNHEY and CDR2 SVGAGI. Losses at the gene ends were 5 bases for V and 7 bases for J; bases not matched to a gene: 11. CDR3 sequence reads: CASSPYSDRGQEQYF. The CDR3 nucleotides read TGTGCCAGCAGTCCATACTCTGACAGGGGGCAAGAGCAGTACTTC.

This clonotype was counted ten times or more. This sequence joins TRBV12-3 or TRBV12-4 and TRBJ2-2; D gene unclear. Trimming stripped 7 bases from V and 0 bases from J, with 6 bases between. This CDR3 is 13 amino acids long. CDR3 protein: CASTLTNTGELFF. The CDR3 DNA reads as TGTGCCAGCACCCTGACGAACACCGGGGAGCTGTTTTTT.

This clonotype was picked up many times. The chain recombines TRBV24-1 with TRBJ2-2; D may be TRBD2 (6 bases). The CDR3 spans 14 residues. The germline V gene has CDR1 KGHDR and CDR2 SFDVKD. Trimming shortened V by 1 base and J by 7 bases, and 9 bases separated the two germline ends. Written as DNA, the CDR3 is TGTGCCACCAGTGATTTCGGGAGCATCGGGGAGCTGTTTTTT. Protein product: CATSDFGSIGELFF.

The chain has TRBV5-5 and TRBJ2-1; D is uncertain. Germline CDR1 SGHKS, CDR2 YYEKEE (reference sequence). This CDR3 comprises 14 residues. Trimming pared 4 bases from V and 3 bases from J, leaving 11 bases between. The CDR3 DNA is TGTGCCAGCAGCGGGTACGGCGGCTACAATGAGCAGTTCTTC. Amino acid sequence: CASSGYGGYNEQFF.

This clonotype was picked up a small number of times. This chain uses TRBV20-1 with TRBJ1-5; D perhaps matches TRBD1 (5 bases). Germline CDR1 is DFQATT and CDR2 is SNEGSKA (reference sequence). This CDR3 has 14 residues. Trimming cost V 5 bases and J 2 bases, with 13 bases left between them. Written as DNA, the CDR3 is TGCAGTGCTCGGGTATCGGGGGGCAATCAGCCCCAGCATTTT. It encodes CSARVSGGNQPQHF.

The chain carries TRBV10-3 and TRBJ1-5, with no clear D. Germline loops: CDR1 ENHRY, CDR2 SYGVKD. With 2 bases removed from V and 3 bases from J, the gap between germline ends came to 8 bases. The CDR3 extends over 14 amino acids. As DNA, the CDR3 is TGTGCCATCAGTGAGGCGGGCAACAATCAGCCCCAGCATTTT. Amino acids: CAISEAGNNQPQHF.

In this sample, this clonotype turned up many times. J is TRBJ2-5 and V is TRBV20-1; 16 bases match TRBD2. CDR1 is DFQATT, CDR2 SNEGSKA, per germline (reference sequence). The V gene end was trimmed by 7 bases and the J gene end by 2 bases; junction bases not matched to a gene: 7. CDR3 length: 16 residues. The CDR3 here is CSVPGLAGGRQETQYF. The CDR3 DNA reads as TGCAGTGTTCCGGGACTAGCGGGAGGGCGACAAGAGACCCAGTACTTC.

This clonotype has a count of ten or more. The V gene is TRBV6-2 or TRBV6-3, the J gene TRBJ2-1; a possible D gene is TRBD2 (6 bases). The V and J ends lost 7 bases and 0 bases respectively, with 13 bases between them. The CDR3 runs 15 residues. Looked up from germline, CDR1 is MNHEY and CDR2 is SVGEGT. This CDR3 is CASTNAGSSYNEQFF. The CDR3 DNA sequence: TGTGCCAGCACTAACGCGGGAAGCTCCTACAATGAGCAGTTCTTC.

Turning to this clonotype: A clone one base away is much larger, so this may be a read error. The chain carries TRBV12-3 or TRBV12-4 and TRBJ2-1; 9 positions match TRBD2. This CDR3 is 18 amino acids long. The CDR3 region is CASCFHLGGRESYNEQFF. The CDR3, as DNA: TGTGCCAGCTGTTTCCATTTAGGCGGGAGGGAATCCTACAATGAGCAGTTCTTC.

The chain carries TRBV20-1 and TRBJ2-7; a weak D match, TRBD1 (6 bases). CDR3 size: 14 residues. Germline loops: CDR1 DFQATT, CDR2 SNEGSKA (reference sequence). V gave up 3 bases and J gave up 5 bases, with 17 bases separating them. This chain's CDR3 is CSARMTGGTHEQYF. The DNA for the CDR3 is TGCAGTGCTAGGATGACAGGAGGAACCCACGAGCAGTACTTC.